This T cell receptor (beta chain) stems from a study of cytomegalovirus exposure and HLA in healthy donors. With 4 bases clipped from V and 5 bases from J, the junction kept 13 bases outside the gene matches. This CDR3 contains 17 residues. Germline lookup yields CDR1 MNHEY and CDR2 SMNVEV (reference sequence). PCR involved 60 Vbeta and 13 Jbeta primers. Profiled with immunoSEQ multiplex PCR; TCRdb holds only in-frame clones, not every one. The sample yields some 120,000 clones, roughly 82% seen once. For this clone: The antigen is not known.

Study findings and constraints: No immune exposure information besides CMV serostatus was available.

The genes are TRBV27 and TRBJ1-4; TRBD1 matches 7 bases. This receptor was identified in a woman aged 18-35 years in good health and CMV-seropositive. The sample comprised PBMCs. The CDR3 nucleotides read TGTGCCAGCAGTTCCCGACACCTGACAGGGTCGAATGAAAAACTGTTTTTT. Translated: CASSSRHLTGSNEKLFF.